This TCR beta chain is drawn from a study of technical replicates of blood from a few donors. Trimming pared 2 bases from V and 10 bases from J, leaving 7 bases between. The V gene's germline CDR1 is SGHDT and CDR2 YYEEEE. The CDR3 loop spans 11 amino acids. A single count supports this clone. Profiling relied on immunoSEQ multiplex PCR, and the TCRdb table lists in-frame clones only, not all of them. The sample lists tens of thousands of clones; roughly 91% were seen once. This TCR was sampled from a human donor in good health. Some clones in this sample may be carry-over from other donors' samples. The sequenced sample consisted of PBMCs. The chain links TRBV5-6 to TRBJ2-1; perhaps TRBD2 as D (6 bases). CDR3 protein: CASSFRGEQFF. The CDR3 bases are TGTGCCAGCAGCTTTCGGGGGGAGCAGTTCTTC.